This T cell receptor beta chain was identified during a study of cytomegalovirus exposure and HLA in healthy donors. The table lists this clone with many counts. Primers for the PCR totalled 60 Vbeta and 13 Jbeta. Per the study methods: An analysis that came later counted 77 million or so unique TCR beta chains, roughly 11 million shared. TCRdb keeps only in-frame clones here, not all; method: immunoSEQ multiplex PCR. From that table come the V and J calls and clone size; the DNA was used to work out D and trimming. Of around 67,000 clones in the sample, 70% to 80% were seen once. The source is a man aged 18 to 30 in good health and CMV-seropositive. Source material: PBMCs.

CDR3 sequence: CASSQTRLGSEQYF. The CDR3 DNA reads as TGCGCCAGCAGCCAGACCCGTCTAGGTAGCGAGCAGTACTTC. The V and J genes are TRBV4-1 and TRBJ2-7; D gene uncertain. The CDR3 runs to 14 residues. Trimming removed 3 bases at V and 6 bases at J, with 15 bases between. Germline V gene data show CDR1 as MGHRA and CDR2 as YSYEKL.